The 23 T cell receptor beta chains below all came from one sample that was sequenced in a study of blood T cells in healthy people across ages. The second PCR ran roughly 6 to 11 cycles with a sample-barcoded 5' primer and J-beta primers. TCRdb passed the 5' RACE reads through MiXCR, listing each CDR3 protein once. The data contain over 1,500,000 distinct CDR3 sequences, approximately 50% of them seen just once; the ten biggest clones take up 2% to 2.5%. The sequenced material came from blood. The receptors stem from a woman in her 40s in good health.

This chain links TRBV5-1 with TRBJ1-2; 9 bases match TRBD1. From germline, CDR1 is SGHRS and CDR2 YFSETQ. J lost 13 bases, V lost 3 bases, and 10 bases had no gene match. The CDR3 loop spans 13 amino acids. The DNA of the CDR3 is TGCGCCAGCAGCTCCGGGACAGGGAAGCATTTCACCTTC. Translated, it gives CASSSGTGKHFTF.

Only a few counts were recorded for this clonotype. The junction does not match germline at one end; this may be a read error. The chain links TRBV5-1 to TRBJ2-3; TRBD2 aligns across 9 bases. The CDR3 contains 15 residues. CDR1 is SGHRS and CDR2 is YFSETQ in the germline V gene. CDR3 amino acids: CASSLAGAYTDTQYF. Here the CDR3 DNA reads TGTGCCAGCAGCTTAGCGGGGGCTTACACAGATACGCAGTATTTT.

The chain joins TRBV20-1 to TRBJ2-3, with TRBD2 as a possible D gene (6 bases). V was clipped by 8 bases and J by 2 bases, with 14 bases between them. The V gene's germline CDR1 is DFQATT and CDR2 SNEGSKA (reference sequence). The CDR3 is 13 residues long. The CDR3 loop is CSRVEGITDTQYF. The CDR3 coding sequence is TGCAGTCGGGTGGAGGGGATCACAGATACGCAGTATTTT.

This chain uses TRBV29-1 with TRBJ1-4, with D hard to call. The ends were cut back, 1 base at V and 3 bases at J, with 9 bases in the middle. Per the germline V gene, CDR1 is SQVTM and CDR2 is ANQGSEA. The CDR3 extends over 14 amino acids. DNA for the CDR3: TGCAGCGTTGAAGTGGGCGCCCCTAATGAAAAACTGTTTTTT. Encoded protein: CSVEVGAPNEKLFF.

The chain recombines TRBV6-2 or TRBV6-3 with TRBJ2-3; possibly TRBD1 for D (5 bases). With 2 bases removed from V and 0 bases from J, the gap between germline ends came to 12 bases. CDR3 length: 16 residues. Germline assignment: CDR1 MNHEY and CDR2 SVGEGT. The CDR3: CASSYGRTSSTDTQYF. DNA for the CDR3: TGTGCCAGCAGTTACGGCCGGACATCTAGCACAGATACGCAGTATTTT.

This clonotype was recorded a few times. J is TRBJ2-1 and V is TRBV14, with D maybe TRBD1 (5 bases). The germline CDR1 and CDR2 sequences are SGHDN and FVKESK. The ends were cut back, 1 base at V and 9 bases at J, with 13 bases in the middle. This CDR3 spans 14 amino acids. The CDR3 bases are TGTGCCAGCAGCCAAGTGAAGGGGTTTGGTGAGCAGTTCTTC. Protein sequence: CASSQVKGFGEQFF.

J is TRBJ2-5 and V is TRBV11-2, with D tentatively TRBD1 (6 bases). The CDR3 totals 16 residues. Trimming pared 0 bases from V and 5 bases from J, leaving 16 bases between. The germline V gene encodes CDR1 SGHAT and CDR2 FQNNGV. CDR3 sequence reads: CASSLDPTGLGETQYF. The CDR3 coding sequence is TGTGCCAGCAGCTTAGACCCAACAGGGTTAGGGGAGACCCAGTACTTC.

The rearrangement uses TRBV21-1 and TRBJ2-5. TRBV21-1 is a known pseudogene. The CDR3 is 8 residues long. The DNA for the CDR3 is TGTGCCAGCACGGGGCAGTACTTC. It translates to CASTGQYF.

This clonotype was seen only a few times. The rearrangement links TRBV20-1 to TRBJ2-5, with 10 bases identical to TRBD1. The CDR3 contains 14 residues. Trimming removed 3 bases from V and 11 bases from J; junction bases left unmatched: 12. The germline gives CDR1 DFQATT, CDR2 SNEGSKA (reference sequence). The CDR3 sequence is CSARSGTGVREQYF. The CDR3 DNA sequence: TGCAGTGCTAGGTCCGGGACAGGGGTTAGAGAGCAGTACTTC.

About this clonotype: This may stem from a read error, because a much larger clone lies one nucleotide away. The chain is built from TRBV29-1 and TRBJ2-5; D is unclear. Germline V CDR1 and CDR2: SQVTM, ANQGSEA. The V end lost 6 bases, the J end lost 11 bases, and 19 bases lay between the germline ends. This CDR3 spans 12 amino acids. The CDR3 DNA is TGCAGCGTCGGACGTTCACGGAATGAGCAGTACTTC. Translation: CSVGRSRNEQYF.

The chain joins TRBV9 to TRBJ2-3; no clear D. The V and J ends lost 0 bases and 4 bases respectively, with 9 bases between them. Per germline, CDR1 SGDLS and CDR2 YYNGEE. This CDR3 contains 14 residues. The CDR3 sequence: CASSVGDPSDTQYF. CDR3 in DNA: TGTGCCAGCAGCGTAGGTGATCCCTCAGATACGCAGTATTTT.

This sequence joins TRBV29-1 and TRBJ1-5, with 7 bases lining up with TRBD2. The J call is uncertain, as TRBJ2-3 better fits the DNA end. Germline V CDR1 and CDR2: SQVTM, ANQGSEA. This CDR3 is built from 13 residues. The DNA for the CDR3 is TGCAGCGTTGAAGAGGGGGGGAATCAGCCCCAGTATTTT. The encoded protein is CSVEEGGNQPQYF.

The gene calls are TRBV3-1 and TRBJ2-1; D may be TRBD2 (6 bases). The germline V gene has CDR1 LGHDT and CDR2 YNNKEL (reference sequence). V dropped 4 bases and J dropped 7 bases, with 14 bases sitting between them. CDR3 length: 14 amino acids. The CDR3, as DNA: TGTGCCAGCAGCCGCCCCGTGGGAGGAAATGAGCAGTTCTTC. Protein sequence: CASSRPVGGNEQFF.

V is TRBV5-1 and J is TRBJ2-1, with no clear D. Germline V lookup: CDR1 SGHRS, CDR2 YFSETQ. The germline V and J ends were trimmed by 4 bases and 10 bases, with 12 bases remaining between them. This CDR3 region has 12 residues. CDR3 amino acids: CASSPFVPEQFF. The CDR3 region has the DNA TGCGCCAGCAGCCCCTTTGTCCCCGAGCAGTTCTTC.

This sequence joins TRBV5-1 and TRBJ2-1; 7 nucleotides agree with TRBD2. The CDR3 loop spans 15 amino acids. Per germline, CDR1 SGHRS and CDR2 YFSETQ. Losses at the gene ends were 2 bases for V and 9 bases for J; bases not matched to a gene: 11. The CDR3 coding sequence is TGCGCCAGCAGCTTAACACTAGCAAGGGAGGGTGAGCAGTTCTTC. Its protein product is CASSLTLAREGEQFF.

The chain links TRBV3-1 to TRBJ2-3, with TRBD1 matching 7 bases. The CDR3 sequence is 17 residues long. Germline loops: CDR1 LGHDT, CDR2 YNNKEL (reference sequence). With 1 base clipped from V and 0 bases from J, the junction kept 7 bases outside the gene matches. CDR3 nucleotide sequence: TGTGCCAGCAGCCAAGTCCGGACAGGACGTAGCACAGATACGCAGTATTTT. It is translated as CASSQVRTGRSTDTQYF.

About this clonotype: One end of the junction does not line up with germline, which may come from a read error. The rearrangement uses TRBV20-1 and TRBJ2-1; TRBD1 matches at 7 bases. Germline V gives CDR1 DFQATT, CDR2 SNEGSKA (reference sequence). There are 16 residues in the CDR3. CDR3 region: CGARNRDRAIQETQFF. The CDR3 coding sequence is TGCGGTGCTAGAAATAGGGACAGAGCGATCCAAGAGACCCAGTTCTTC.

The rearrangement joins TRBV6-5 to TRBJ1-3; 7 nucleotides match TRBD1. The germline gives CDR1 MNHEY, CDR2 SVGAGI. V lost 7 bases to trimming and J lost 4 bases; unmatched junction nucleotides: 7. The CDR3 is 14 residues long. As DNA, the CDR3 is TGTGCCAGCAAACGACAGGGAACGGGAAACACCATATATTTT. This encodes CASKRQGTGNTIYF.

This CDR3 reads CASSSTSGGAGEQYF. DNA for the CDR3: TGTGCCAGCAGTTCAACTAGCGGGGGGGCCGGGGAGCAGTACTTC. The rearrangement links TRBV12-3 or TRBV12-4 to TRBJ2-5, with 13 bases that match TRBD2. The V and J ends lost 4 bases and 11 bases, in that order; junction bases with no gene match: 10. The CDR3 consists of 15 residues.

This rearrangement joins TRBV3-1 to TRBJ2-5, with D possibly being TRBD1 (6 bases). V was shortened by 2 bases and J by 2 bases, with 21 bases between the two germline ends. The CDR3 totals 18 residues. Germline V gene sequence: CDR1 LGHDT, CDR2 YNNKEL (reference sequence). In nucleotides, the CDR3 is TGTGCCAGCAGCCAAACCCCGAATATGGGACATATTCAAGAGACCCAGTACTTC. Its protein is CASSQTPNMGHIQETQYF.

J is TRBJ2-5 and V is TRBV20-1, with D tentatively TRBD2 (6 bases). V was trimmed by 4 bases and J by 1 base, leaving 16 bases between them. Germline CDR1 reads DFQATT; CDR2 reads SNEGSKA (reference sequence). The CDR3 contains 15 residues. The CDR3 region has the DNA TGCAGTGCTACCAACCGCGGGACTCTCCAAGAGACCCAGTACTTC. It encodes CSATNRGTLQETQYF.

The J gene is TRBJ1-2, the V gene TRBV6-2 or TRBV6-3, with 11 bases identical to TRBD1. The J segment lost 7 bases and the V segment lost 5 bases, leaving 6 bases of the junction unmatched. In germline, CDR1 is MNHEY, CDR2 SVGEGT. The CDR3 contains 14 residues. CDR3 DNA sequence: TGTGCCAGCAGTAACGGACAGGGGGCGCCTGGCTACACCTTC. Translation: CASSNGQGAPGYTF.

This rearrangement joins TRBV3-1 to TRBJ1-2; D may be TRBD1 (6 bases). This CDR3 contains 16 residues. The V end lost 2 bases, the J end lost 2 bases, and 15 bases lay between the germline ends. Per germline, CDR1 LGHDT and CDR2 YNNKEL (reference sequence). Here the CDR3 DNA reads TGTGCCAGCAGCCAATCTCTCCCCGGGGGCAACTATGGCTACACCTTC. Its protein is CASSQSLPGGNYGYTF.